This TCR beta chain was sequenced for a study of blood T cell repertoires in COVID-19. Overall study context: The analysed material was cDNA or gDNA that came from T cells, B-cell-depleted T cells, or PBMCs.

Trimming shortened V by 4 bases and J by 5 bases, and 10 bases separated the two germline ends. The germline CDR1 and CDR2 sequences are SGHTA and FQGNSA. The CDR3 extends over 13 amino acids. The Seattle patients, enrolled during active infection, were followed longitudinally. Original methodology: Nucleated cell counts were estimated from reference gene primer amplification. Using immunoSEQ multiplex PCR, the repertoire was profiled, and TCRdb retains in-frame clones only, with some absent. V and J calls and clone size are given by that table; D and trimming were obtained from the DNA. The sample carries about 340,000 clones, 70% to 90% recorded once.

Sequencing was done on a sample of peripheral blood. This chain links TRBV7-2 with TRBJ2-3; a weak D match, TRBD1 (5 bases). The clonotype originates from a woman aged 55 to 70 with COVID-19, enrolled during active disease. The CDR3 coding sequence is TGTGCCAGCAGCTCCAGGGCGGTAGATACGCAGTATTTT. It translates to CASSSRAVDTQYF.